Below, 19 T cell receptor beta chains from the same sample are listed, as sequenced in a study of T cell responses to AZD1222 COVID-19 vaccine. Sequencing was performed with immunoSEQ multiplex PCR; in TCRdb, only in-frame clones are kept and a portion is missing. The data show around 110,000 clones, 80% to 90% seen once. Sequencing was performed on peripheral blood, taken on day 0 of MenACWY control vaccination. Source of these receptors: an adult in good health.

The chain carries TRBV7-2 and TRBJ2-7, with 7 positions matching TRBD2. CDR3 length: 13 amino acids. V was pared by 2 bases and J by 5 bases, with 3 bases of the junction left unmatched. Germline-derived CDR1 and CDR2 are SGHTA and FQGNSA. CDR3 amino acids: CASSLRRGNEQYF. The CDR3 region has the DNA TGTGCCAGCAGCTTAAGGCGGGGGAACGAGCAGTACTTC. Combining the CDR3 with reference TRBV7-2 and TRBJ2-7 gives the whole variable domain GAGVSQSPSNKVTEKGKDVELRCDPISGHTALYWYRQSLGQGLEFLIYFQGNSAPDKSGLPSDRFSAERTGGSVSTLTIQRTQQEDSAVYLCASSLRRGNEQYFGPGTRLTVT.

This chain links TRBV7-9 with TRBJ1-2; D remains ambiguous. V was clipped by 5 bases and J by 7 bases, with 14 bases between them. This CDR3 is 13 amino acids long. CDR1 and CDR2 from the germline V gene are SEHNR and FQNEAQ (reference sequence). CDR3: CASSLGMKSGYTF. The CDR3 coding sequence is TGTGCCAGCAGCCTCGGGATGAAGTCTGGCTACACCTTC.

The chain is built from TRBV19 and TRBJ2-3, with 7 bases fitting TRBD1. The CDR3 loop spans 15 amino acids. J lost 0 bases, V lost 5 bases, and 5 bases had no gene match. The germline gives CDR1 LNHDA, CDR2 SQIVND (reference sequence). The CDR3 spells CASSPTGSSTDTQYF. The CDR3 DNA reads as TGTGCCAGTAGTCCGACAGGGTCTAGCACAGATACGCAGTATTTT.

The CDR3 sequence: CASSEPRVTGGYTF. In DNA form, the CDR3 reads TGTGCCAGCAGTGAACCTCGCGTTACGGGTGGCTACACCTTC. The chain recombines TRBV6-1 with TRBJ1-2; D call uncertain. The CDR3 has 14 residues. Germline CDR1 MNHNS, CDR2 SASEGT. The V end lost 2 bases, the J end lost 7 bases, and 14 bases lay between the germline ends.

This clone was counted once. V and J are TRBV28 and TRBJ1-5, with TRBD1 identical over 7 bases. The germline V gene has CDR1 MDHEN and CDR2 SYDVKM. The CDR3 is made up of 13 amino acids. V was clipped by 6 bases and J by 5 bases; unmatched bases: 4. The CDR3 DNA is TGTGCCAGCAGATCAGGGGGGCATCAGCCCCAGCATTTT. It is translated as CASRSGGHQPQHF. The variable domain in full, completed from reference TRBV28 and TRBJ1-5, reads DVKVTQSSRYLVKRTGEKVFLECVQDMDHENMFWYRQDPGLGLRLIYFSYDVKMKEKGDIPEGYSVSREKKERFSLILESASTNQTSMYLCASRSGGHQPQHFGDGTRLSIL.

Only a few counts were recorded for this clone. The genes are TRBV7-2 and TRBJ1-1; D is possibly TRBD1 (6 bases). Per the germline V gene, CDR1 is SGHTA and CDR2 is FQGNSA. The CDR3 contains 15 residues. V was cut by 4 bases and J by 1 base, with 13 bases left in between. The CDR3 nucleotides read TGTGCCAGCAGCTCCCGACAGGCGAGGAACACTGAAGCTTTCTTT. Translated: CASSSRQARNTEAFF.

In this sample, this clone turned up once. A single base separates this from a much larger clone, so it may be a read error. This chain connects TRBV4-1 to TRBJ1-1; TRBD1 is a possible D gene (6 bases). The CDR3 is 14 residues long. Germline V gene data show CDR1 as MGHRA and CDR2 as YSYEKL. V was trimmed by 7 bases and J by 5 bases, leaving 17 bases between them. The CDR3 here is CASNQKTGETEAFF. In DNA form, the CDR3 reads TGCGCCAGCAACCAGAAGACAGGAGAGACTGAAGCTTTCTTT.

V gene TRBV6-2 or TRBV6-3 combines with J gene TRBJ2-1; the match to TRBD2 covers 12 bases. CDR1 and CDR2 (germline): MNHEY, SVGEGT. The CDR3 is 16 amino acids. J gave up 7 bases and V 2 bases, and 6 bases lay outside the gene matches. CDR3 region: CASSYMTSGGDNEQFF. The CDR3 DNA sequence: TGTGCCAGCAGTTACATGACTAGCGGGGGAGATAATGAGCAGTTCTTC.

The chain recombines TRBV7-6 with TRBJ2-5; the match to TRBD1 covers 7 bases. Per germline, CDR1 SGHVS and CDR2 FNYEAQ. This CDR3 is 15 amino acids long. V lost 3 bases, J lost 2 bases, and 6 bases stayed unmatched. The CDR3 protein is CASSFRDSLQETQYF. The CDR3 nucleotides are TGTGCCAGCAGCTTTCGGGACAGCTTACAAGAGACCCAGTACTTC.

V and J are TRBV28 and TRBJ1-2; D call uncertain. CDR1 MDHEN and CDR2 SYDVKM come from the germline V gene. CDR3 length: 14 residues. The germline V and J ends were trimmed by 2 bases and 0 bases, with 7 bases remaining between them. Here the CDR3 reads CASSLTVANYGYTF. CDR3 DNA: TGTGCCAGCAGTTTAACGGTAGCTAACTATGGCTACACCTTC.

The gene calls are TRBV7-2 and TRBJ2-1; D may correspond to TRBD1 or TRBD2 (5 bases each). Germline CDR1 and CDR2: SGHTA and FQGNSA. V was trimmed by 2 bases and J by 0 bases, leaving 14 bases between them. There are 17 residues in the CDR3. CDR3 protein: CASSLLPPGSSYNEQFF. Here the CDR3 DNA reads TGTGCCAGCAGCTTACTCCCACCAGGGAGCTCCTACAATGAGCAGTTCTTC.

V gene TRBV6-5 combines with J gene TRBJ1-6; TRBD1 might be the D (5 bases). CDR3 length equals 14 residues. The V end was cut by 4 bases, the J end by 10 bases, with 14 bases between. Germline CDR1 and CDR2: MNHEY and SVGAGI. CDR3 amino acids: CASSWVGLGSPLHF. The CDR3 nucleotides are TGTGCCAGCAGTTGGGTGGGACTCGGGTCACCCCTCCACTTT.

This CDR3 is CASSPTAGGLYNEQFF. The CDR3 DNA sequence: TGTGCCAGCAGCCCCACCGCGGGGGGACTATACAATGAGCAGTTCTTC. The chain combines TRBV7-2 with TRBJ2-1; 8 bases are a match to TRBD2. The germline V gene has CDR1 SGHTA and CDR2 FQGNSA. Trimming at V came to 5 bases and at J to 4 bases, leaving 10 bases not matched to a gene. The CDR3 sequence is 16 residues long.

The J gene is TRBJ2-1, the V gene TRBV6-7; 9 positions match TRBD2. TRBV6-7 is an ORF for which the function is uncertain. Trimming removed 6 bases from V and 7 bases from J; junction bases left unmatched: 19. CDR3 length equals 18 residues. The DNA for the CDR3 is TGTGCCAGCAGGCCCCAGGAGCGGGGGGACCCCTCCTGGAATGAGCAGTTCTTC. Protein product: CASRPQERGDPSWNEQFF.

In regard to this clone: This CDR3 is also generated by other DNA sequences in the sample. The rearrangement links TRBV19 to TRBJ2-5, with D possibly TRBD2 on 5 matching bases. Germline values: CDR1 LNHDA, CDR2 SQIVND (reference sequence). V was pared by 5 bases and J by 4 bases, with 11 bases between. The CDR3 totals 13 residues. Written as DNA, the CDR3 is TGTGCCAGTAGTCAAGACCGGGGAGAGACCCAGTACTTC. Amino acid sequence: CASSQDRGETQYF.

The chain is built from TRBV7-2 and TRBJ1-1, with D hard to call. This CDR3 has 15 residues. The ends were cut back, 3 bases at V and 1 base at J, with 12 bases in the middle. Germline CDR1 reads SGHTA; CDR2 reads FQGNSA. CDR3 bases: TGTGCCAGCAGCTTGGACTGGGAGGGGAACACTGAAGCTTTCTTT. Residues: CASSLDWEGNTEAFF.

The rearrangement uses TRBV4-2 and TRBJ2-1, with D perhaps TRBD2 (7 bases). The CDR3 sequence is 17 residues long. Trimming removed 0 bases at V and 8 bases at J, with 20 bases between. CDR1 and CDR2 (germline): LGHNA, YNFKEQ. The CDR3 here is CASSQDISGGPADEQFF. In DNA form, the CDR3 reads TGTGCCAGCAGCCAAGATATTTCGGGGGGCCCCGCCGATGAGCAGTTCTTC.

This chain uses TRBV5-6 with TRBJ2-4; unclear D gene. Looked up from germline, CDR1 is SGHDT and CDR2 is YYEEEE. The germline V and J ends were trimmed by 4 bases and 2 bases, with 10 bases remaining between them. The CDR3 consists of 14 residues. The CDR3 sequence is CASSRQRPKNIQYF. CDR3 nucleotides: TGTGCCAGCAGCCGACAACGACCCAAAAACATTCAGTACTTC.

V usage is TRBV24-1 and J usage is TRBJ1-1; D is possibly TRBD1 (5 bases). This CDR3 is built from 13 residues. The germline gives CDR1 KGHDR, CDR2 SFDVKD. V was pared by 9 bases and J by 1 base, with 11 bases between. This CDR3 reads CATPGGGNTEAFF. In DNA form, the CDR3 reads TGTGCCACCCCCGGGGGGGGGAACACTGAAGCTTTCTTT.